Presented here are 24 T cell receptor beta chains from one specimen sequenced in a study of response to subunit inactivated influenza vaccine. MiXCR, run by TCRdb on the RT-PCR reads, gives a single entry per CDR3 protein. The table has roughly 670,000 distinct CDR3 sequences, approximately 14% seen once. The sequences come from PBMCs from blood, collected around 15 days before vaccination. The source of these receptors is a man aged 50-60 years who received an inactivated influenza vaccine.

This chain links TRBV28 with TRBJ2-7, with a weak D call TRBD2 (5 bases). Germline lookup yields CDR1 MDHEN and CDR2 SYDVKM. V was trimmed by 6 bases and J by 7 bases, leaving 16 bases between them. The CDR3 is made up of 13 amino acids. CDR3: CASSPGKLGEQYF. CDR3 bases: TGTGCCAGCAGCCCCGGGAAGCTGGGAGAGCAGTACTTC. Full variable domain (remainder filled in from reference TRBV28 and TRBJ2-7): DVKVTQSSRYLVKRTGEKVFLECVQDMDHENMFWYRQDPGLGLRLIYFSYDVKMKEKGDIPEGYSVSREKKERFSLILESASTNQTSMYLCASSPGKLGEQYFGPGTRLTVT.

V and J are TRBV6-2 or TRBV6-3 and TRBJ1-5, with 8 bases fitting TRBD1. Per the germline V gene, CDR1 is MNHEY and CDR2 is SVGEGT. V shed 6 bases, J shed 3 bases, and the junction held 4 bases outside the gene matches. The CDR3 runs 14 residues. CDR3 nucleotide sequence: TGTGCCAGCAGCGGACAGGGATACAATCAGCCCCAGCATTTT. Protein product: CASSGQGYNQPQHF.

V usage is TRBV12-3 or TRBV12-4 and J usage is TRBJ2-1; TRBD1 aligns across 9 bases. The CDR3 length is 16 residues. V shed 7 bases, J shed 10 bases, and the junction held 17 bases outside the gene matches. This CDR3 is CASTKLGQGPLVEQFF. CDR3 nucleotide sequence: TGTGCCAGCACCAAACTGGGACAGGGACCTCTCGTGGAGCAGTTCTTC.

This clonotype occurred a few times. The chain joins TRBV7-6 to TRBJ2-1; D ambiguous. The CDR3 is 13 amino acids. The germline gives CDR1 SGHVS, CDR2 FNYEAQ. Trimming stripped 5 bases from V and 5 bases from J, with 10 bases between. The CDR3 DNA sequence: TGTGCCAGCAGCCATCTAGGAAACAATGAGCAGTTCTTC. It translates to CASSHLGNNEQFF.

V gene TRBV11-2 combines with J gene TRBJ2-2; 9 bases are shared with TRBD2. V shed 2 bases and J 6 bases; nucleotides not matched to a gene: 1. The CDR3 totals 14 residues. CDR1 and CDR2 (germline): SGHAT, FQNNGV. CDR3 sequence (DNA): TGTGCCAGCAGCTTACTAGCGGGACCCGGGGAGCTGTTTTTT. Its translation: CASSLLAGPGELFF.

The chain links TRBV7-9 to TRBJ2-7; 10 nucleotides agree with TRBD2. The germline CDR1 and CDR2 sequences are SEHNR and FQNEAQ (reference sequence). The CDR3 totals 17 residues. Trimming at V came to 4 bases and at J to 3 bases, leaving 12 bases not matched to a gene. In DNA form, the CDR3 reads TGTGCCAGCAGCTACTCCCGGGCTAGCGGGGGCTACTACGAGCAGTACTTC. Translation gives CASSYSRASGGYYEQYF.

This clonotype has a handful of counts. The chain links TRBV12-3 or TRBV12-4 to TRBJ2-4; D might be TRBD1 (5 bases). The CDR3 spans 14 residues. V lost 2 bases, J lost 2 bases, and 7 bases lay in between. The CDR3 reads CASSLPGTKNIQYF. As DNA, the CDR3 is TGTGCCAGCAGTTTACCAGGGACCAAAAACATTCAGTACTTC.

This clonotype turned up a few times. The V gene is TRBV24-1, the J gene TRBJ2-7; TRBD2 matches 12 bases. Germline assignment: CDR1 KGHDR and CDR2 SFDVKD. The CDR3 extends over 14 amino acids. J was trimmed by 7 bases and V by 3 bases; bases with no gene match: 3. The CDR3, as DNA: TGTGCCACCAGTGATCCGACTAGCGGGGGAGAGCAGTACTTC. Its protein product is CATSDPTSGGEQYF.

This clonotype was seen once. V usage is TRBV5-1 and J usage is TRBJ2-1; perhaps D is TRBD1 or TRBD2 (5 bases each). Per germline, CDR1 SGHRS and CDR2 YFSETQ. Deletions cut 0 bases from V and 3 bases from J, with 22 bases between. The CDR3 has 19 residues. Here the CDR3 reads CASSLAQAGRGAGYNEQFF. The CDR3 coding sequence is TGCGCCAGCAGCTTGGCCCAGGCTGGTCGAGGGGCCGGCTACAATGAGCAGTTCTTC.

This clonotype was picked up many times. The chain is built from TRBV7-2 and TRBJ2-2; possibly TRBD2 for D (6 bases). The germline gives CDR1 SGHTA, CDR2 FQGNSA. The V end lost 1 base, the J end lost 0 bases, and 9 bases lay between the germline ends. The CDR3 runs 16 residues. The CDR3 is CASSLVWGANTGELFF. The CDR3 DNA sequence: TGTGCCAGCAGCTTAGTATGGGGGGCGAACACCGGGGAGCTGTTTTTT. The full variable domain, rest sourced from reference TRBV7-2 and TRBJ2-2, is GAGVSQSPSNKVTEKGKDVELRCDPISGHTALYWYRQSLGQGLEFLIYFQGNSAPDKSGLPSDRFSAERTGGSVSTLTIQRTQQEDSAVYLCASSLVWGANTGELFFGEGSRLTVL.

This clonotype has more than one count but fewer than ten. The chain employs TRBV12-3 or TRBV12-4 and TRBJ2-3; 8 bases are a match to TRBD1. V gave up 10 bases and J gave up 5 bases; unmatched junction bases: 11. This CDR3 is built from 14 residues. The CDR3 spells CATHRQGPRDTQYF. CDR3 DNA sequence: TGTGCCACCCACCGACAGGGGCCGAGAGATACGCAGTATTTT.

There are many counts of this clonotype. CDR3 bases: TGCAGCGTCGCTTCCGGGACAGGGGGCTTTGGCTACACCTTC. Protein: CSVASGTGGFGYTF. The gene calls are TRBV29-1 and TRBJ1-2; the match to TRBD1 covers 12 bases. CDR1 and CDR2 (germline): SQVTM, ANQGSEA. The length of the CDR3 is 14 residues. V shed 6 bases, J shed 7 bases, and the junction held 9 bases outside the gene matches. Full variable domain (remainder filled in from reference TRBV29-1 and TRBJ1-2): SAVISQKPSRDICQRGTSLTIQCQVDSQVTMMFWYRQQPGQSLTLIATANQGSEATYESGFVIDKFPISRPNLTFSTLTVSNMSPEDSSIYLCSVASGTGGFGYTFGSGTRLTVV.

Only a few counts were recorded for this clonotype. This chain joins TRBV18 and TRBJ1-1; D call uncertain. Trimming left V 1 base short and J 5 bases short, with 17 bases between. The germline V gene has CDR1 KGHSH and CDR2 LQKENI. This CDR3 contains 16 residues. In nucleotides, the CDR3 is TGTGCCAGCTCACCACAGTTGGGCAGTGGAGGGACTGAAGCTTTCTTT. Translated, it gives CASSPQLGSGGTEAFF.

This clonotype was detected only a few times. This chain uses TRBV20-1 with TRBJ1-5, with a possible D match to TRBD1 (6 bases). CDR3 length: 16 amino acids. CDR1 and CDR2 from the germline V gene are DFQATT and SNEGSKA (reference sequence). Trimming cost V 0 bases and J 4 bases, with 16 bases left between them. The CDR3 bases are TGCAGTGCTAGAGATCCTACGGGGGCGTCTAATCAGCCCCAGCATTTT. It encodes CSARDPTGASNQPQHF.

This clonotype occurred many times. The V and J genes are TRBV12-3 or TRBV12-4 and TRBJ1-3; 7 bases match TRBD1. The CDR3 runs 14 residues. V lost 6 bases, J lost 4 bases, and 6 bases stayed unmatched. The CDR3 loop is CASRAGTVGNTIYF. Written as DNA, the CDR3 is TGTGCCAGCAGAGCCGGGACAGTCGGAAACACCATATATTTT.

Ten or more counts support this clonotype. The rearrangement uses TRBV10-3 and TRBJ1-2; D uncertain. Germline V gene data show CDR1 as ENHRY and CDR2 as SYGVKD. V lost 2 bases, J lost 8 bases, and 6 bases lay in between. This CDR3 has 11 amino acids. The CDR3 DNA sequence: TGTGCCATCAGTGAGCTTGGGGGCTACACCTTC. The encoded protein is CAISELGGYTF.

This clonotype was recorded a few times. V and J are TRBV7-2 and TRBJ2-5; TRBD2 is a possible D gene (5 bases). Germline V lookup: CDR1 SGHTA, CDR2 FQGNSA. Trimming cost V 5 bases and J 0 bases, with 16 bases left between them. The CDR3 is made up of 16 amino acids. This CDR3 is CASSVRGYGDQETQYF. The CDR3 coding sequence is TGTGCCAGCAGCGTCCGAGGTTACGGGGACCAAGAGACCCAGTACTTC.

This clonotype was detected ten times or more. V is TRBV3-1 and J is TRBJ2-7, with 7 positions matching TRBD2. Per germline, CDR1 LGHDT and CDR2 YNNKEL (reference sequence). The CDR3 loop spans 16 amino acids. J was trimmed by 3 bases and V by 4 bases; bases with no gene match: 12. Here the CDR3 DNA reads TGTGCCAGCAGCCTCTCTACGGGAGGTTCCCACTACGAGCAGTACTTC. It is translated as CASSLSTGGSHYEQYF.

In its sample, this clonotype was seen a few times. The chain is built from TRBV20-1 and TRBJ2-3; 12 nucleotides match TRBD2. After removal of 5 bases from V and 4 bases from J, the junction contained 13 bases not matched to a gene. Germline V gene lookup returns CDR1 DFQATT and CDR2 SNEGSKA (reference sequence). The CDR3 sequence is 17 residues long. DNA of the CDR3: TGCAGTGCTCCTTCTAGCGGGGGGGCCGGTTCAGCAGATACGCAGTATTTT. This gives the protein CSAPSSGGAGSADTQYF.

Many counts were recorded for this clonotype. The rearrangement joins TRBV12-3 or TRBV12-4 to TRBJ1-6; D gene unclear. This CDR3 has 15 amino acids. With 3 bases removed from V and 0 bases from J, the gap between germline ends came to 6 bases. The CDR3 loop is CASSLASSYNSPLHF. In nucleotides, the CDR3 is TGTGCCAGCAGTTTGGCGAGCTCCTATAATTCACCCCTCCACTTT.

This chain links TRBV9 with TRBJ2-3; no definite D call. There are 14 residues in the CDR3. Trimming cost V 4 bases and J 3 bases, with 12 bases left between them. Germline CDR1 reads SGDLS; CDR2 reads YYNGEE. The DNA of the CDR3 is TGTGCCAGCAGCACACTATTGGGGACAGATACGCAGTATTTT. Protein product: CASSTLLGTDTQYF.

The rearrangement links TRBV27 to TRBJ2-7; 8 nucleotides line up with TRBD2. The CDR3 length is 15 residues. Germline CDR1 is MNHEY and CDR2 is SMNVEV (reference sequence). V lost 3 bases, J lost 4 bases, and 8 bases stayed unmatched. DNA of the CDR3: TGTGCCAGCAGTTTCGGCGGGGGGACAATATACGAGCAGTACTTC. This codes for CASSFGGGTIYEQYF.

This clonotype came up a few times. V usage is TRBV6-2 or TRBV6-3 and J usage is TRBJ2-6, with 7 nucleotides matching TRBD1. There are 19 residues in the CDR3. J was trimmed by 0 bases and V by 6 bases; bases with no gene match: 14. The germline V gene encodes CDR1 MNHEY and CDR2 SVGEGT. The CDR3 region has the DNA TGTGCCAGCAGATACCGAGACAGGGCCTACCCCTCTGGGGCCAACGTCCTGACTTTC. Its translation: CASRYRDRAYPSGANVLTF.

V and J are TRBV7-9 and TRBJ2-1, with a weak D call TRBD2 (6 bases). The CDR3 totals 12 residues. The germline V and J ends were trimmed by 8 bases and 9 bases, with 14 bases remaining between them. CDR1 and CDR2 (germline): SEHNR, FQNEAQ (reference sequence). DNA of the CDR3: TGTGCCAGCGGGCTAGCGACGGGTGAGCAGTTCTTC. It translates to CASGLATGEQFF.